The 11 T cell receptor beta chains presented below share a single source sample, sequenced in a study of T-cell memory formation after mild COVID-19. TCRdb recomputed calls from the 5' RACE reads with MiXCR, one row per CDR3 protein. This sample has 500,000 to 550,000 distinct CDR3 sequences, with roughly 22% found just once. Sample: PBMCs or a T cell subset sorted from them (not recorded which). The receptors derive from an adult woman who had mild COVID-19 (a few samples of this study predate the infection). Cell type and time point are not known.

The J gene is TRBJ2-5, the V gene TRBV24-1; 12 bases align to TRBD2. V trimming: 2 bases; J trimming: 7 bases; junction bases outside the gene matches: 4. Germline V CDR1 and CDR2: KGHDR, SFDVKD. This CDR3 has 15 residues. The CDR3 region is CATSDSRTSGATQYF. As DNA, the CDR3 is TGTGCCACCAGTGATTCCCGGACTAGCGGGGCGACCCAGTACTTC.

The chain recombines TRBV20-1 with TRBJ2-3, with 13 bases identical to TRBD2. The germline gives CDR1 DFQATT, CDR2 SNEGSKA (reference sequence). CDR3 length equals 17 residues. V lost 0 bases to trimming and J lost 4 bases; unmatched junction nucleotides: 7. The chain's CDR3 is CSARDPRLAGGSDTQYF. CDR3 in DNA: TGCAGTGCTAGAGATCCCAGACTAGCGGGGGGTTCAGATACGCAGTATTTT.

V is TRBV11-1 and J is TRBJ1-2; D uncertain. The germline V gene has CDR1 SGHAT and CDR2 FQDESV (reference sequence). The CDR3 is made up of 13 amino acids. V was shortened by 4 bases and J by 2 bases, with 8 bases between the two germline ends. The CDR3 sequence: CASSYRGNYGYTF. CDR3 bases: TGTGCCAGCAGCTACAGAGGGAACTATGGCTACACCTTC.

The chain recombines TRBV5-5 with TRBJ1-5, with D possibly matching TRBD1 (5 bases). Trimming shortened V by 1 base and J by 1 base, and 18 bases separated the two germline ends. This CDR3 spans 18 amino acids. The germline V gene has CDR1 SGHKS and CDR2 YYEKEE (reference sequence). The CDR3 coding sequence is TGTGCCAGCAGCTTGACCTCTTGGGGGAGCTCCAGCAATCAGCCCCAGCATTTT. Its protein is CASSLTSWGSSSNQPQHF.

The chain has TRBV6-1 and TRBJ2-5; no definite D call. Between the trimmed V and J ends, which lost 5 bases and 2 bases, there was a span of 9 bases. The CDR3 runs 13 residues. Germline V gene sequence: CDR1 MNHNS, CDR2 SASEGT. The CDR3 sequence: CASSSAWQETQYF. CDR3 coding DNA: TGTGCCAGCAGTTCAGCGTGGCAAGAGACCCAGTACTTC.

This chain uses TRBV20-1 with TRBJ1-1, with 7 bases aligning to TRBD1. Germline V lookup: CDR1 DFQATT, CDR2 SNEGSKA (reference sequence). The CDR3 extends over 13 amino acids. J gave up 3 bases and V 7 bases, and 8 bases lay outside the gene matches. CDR3 in DNA: TGCAGTGGGGGACAGTCCCCTTACACTGAAGCTTTCTTT. This sequence encodes CSGGQSPYTEAFF.

In this sample, this clonotype turned up a few times. The CDR3 is CASSSGPADEQFF. The CDR3 coding sequence is TGTGCCAGCAGTTCCGGGCCAGCGGATGAGCAGTTCTTC. The chain employs TRBV12-3 or TRBV12-4 and TRBJ2-1, with D possibly TRBD2 on 5 matching bases. The CDR3 sequence is 13 residues long. Trimming stripped 4 bases from V and 8 bases from J, with 12 bases between.

This clonotype was seen only a few times. The J gene is TRBJ2-1, the V gene TRBV24-1, with unresolved D. CDR1 and CDR2 from the germline V gene are KGHDR and SFDVKD. The CDR3 length is 15 residues. V shed 5 bases and J shed 0 bases, with 10 bases lying between them. The CDR3 DNA follows: TGTGCCACCAGTGTCAGACGGAGCTCCTACAATGAGCAGTTCTTC. Translating gives CATSVRRSSYNEQFF.

The J gene is TRBJ1-2, the V gene TRBV15, with D tentatively TRBD1 (5 bases). V lost 5 bases to trimming and J lost 0 bases, with 19 bases between them. The length of the CDR3 is 17 residues. The germline CDR1 and CDR2 sequences are LNHNV and YYDKDF (reference sequence). The CDR3 loop is CATSLHLGDLANYGYTF. The CDR3 DNA follows: TGTGCCACCAGCCTCCATCTGGGGGACTTAGCTAACTATGGCTACACCTTC.

This CDR3 is CATSGTGFNEQFF. DNA for the CDR3: TGTGCCACCAGTGGGACAGGGTTCAATGAGCAGTTCTTC. The chain carries TRBV24-1 and TRBJ2-1; 8 positions match TRBD1. The CDR3 totals 13 residues. Looked up from germline, CDR1 is KGHDR and CDR2 is SFDVKD. With 5 bases clipped from V and 6 bases from J, the junction kept 2 bases outside the gene matches.

V usage is TRBV7-9 and J usage is TRBJ2-1; D is unresolved. The CDR3 is 15 amino acids. Germline-derived CDR1 and CDR2 are SEHNR and FQNEAQ (reference sequence). V lost 5 bases and J lost 5, with 16 bases in between. CDR3: CASSPSSVRDNEQFF. CDR3 bases: TGTGCCAGCAGCCCAAGCAGCGTTAGGGACAATGAGCAGTTCTTC. Supplemented by reference TRBV7-9 and TRBJ2-1, the full variable domain reads DTGVSQNPRHKITKRGQNVTFRCDPISEHNRLYWYRQTLGQGPEFLTYFQNEAQLEKSRLLSDRFSAERPKGSFSTLEIQRTEQGDSAMYLCASSPSSVRDNEQFFGPGTRLTVL.